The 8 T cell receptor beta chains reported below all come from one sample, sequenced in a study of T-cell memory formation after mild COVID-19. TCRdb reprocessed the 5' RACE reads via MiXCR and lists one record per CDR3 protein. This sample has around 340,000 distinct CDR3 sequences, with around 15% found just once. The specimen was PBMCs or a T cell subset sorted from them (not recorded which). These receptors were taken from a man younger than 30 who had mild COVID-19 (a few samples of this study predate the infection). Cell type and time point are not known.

CDR3 residues: CASSDPSGGADTQYF. CDR3 in DNA: TGTGCCAGCAGTGACCCTAGCGGGGGGGCAGATACGCAGTATTTT. The chain links TRBV6-5 to TRBJ2-3, with 12 bases fitting TRBD2. Germline trimming cut 5 bases from V and 4 bases from J; bases unmatched to any gene: 4. Per the germline V gene, CDR1 is MNHEY and CDR2 is SVGAGI. This CDR3 comprises 15 residues.

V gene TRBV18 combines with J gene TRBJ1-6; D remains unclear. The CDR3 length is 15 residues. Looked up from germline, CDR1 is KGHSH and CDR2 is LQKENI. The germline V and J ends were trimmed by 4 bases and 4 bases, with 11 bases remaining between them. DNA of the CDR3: TGTGCCAGCTCACTGGCACAGTCATATAATTCACCCCTCCACTTT. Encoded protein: CASSLAQSYNSPLHF.

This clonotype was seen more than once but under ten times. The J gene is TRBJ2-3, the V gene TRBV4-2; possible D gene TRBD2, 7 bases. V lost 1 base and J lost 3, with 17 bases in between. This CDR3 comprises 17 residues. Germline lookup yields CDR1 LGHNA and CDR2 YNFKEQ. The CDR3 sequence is CASSQVGAGAGTDTQYF. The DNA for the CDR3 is TGTGCCAGCAGCCAAGTCGGTGCGGGGGCGGGGACAGATACGCAGTATTTT.

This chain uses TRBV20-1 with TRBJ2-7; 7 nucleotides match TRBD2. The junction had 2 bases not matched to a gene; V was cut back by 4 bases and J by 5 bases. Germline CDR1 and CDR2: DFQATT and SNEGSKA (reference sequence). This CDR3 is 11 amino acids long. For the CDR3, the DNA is TGCAGTGCTAAGGGAGGGAACGAGCAGTACGTC. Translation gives CSAKGGNEQYV.

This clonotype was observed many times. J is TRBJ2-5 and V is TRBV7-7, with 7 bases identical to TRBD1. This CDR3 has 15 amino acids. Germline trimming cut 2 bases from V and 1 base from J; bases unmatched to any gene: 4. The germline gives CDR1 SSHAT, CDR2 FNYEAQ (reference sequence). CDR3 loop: CASSLNRGPQETQYF. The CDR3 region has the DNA TGTGCCAGCAGCTTAAATAGGGGGCCCCAAGAGACCCAGTACTTC.

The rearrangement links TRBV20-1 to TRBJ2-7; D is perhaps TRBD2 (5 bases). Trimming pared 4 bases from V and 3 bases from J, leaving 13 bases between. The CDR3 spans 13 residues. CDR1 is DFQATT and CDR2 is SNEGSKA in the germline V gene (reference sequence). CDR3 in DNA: TGCAGTGCTAAAGACCGTCGGGGCTACGAGCAGTACTTC. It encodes CSAKDRRGYEQYF.

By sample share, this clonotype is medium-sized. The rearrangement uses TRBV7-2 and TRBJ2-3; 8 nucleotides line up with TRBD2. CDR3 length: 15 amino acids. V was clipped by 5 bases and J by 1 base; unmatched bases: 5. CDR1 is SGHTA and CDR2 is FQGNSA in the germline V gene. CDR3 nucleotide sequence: TGTGCCAGCAGCGTTGGACTAGCCCGCACAGATACGCAGTATTTT. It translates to CASSVGLARTDTQYF.

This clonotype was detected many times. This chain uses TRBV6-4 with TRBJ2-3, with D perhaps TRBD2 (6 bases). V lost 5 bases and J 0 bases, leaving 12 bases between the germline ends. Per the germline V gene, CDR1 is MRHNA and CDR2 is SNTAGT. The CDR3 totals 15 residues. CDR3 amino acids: CASSLTAGSTDTQYF. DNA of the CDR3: TGTGCCAGCAGTCTGACGGCGGGGAGCACAGATACGCAGTATTTT.